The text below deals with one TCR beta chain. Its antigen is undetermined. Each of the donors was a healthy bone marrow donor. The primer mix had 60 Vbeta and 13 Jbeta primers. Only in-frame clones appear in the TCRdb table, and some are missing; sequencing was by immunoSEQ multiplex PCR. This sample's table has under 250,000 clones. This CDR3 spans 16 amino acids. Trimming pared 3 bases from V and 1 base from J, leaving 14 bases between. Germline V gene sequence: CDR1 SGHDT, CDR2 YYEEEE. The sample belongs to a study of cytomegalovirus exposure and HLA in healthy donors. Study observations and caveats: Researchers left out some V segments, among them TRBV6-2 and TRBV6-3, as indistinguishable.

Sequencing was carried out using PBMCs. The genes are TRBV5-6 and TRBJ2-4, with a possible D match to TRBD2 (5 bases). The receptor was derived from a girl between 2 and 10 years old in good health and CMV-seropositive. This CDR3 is CASSSLNGVAKNIQYF. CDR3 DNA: TGTGCCAGCAGCTCCCTAAACGGGGTGGCCAAAAACATTCAGTACTTC.